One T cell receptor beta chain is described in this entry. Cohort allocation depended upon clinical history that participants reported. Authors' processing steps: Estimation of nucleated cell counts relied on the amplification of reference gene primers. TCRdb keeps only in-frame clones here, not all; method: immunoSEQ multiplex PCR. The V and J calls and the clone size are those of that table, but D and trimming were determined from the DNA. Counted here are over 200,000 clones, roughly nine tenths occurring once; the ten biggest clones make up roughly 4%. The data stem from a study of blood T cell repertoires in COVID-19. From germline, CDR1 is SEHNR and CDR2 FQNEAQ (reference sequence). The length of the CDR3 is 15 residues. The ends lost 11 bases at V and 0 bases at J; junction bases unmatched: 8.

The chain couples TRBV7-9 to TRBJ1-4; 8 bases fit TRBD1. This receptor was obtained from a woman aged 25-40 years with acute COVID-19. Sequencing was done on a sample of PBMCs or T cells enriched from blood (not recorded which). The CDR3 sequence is CASSGGPPTNEKLFF. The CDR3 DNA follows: TGTGCCTCCTCAGGGGGCCCACCAACTAATGAAAAACTGTTTTTT.